A selection of T cell receptor beta chains follows, all from one sample in a study of blood T cell repertoires in COVID-19. Sequenced by immunoSEQ multiplex PCR; TCRdb stores in-frame clones only, minus some. The sample records some 320,000 clones, roughly 90% being singletons. Sequencing was performed on PBMCs or T cells enriched from blood (not recorded which). These receptor sequences come from a young woman who had been exposed to COVID-19. The CDR3 runs from the conserved cysteine through the conserved F or W. D genes are given only for firm matches. Rows may omit the clone size; those that give it use once, few, many or a size class.

j_call: TRBJ1-5
clone_size: -
v_call: TRBV4-2
d_call: -
cdr3_nt: TGTGCCAGCAGCCAGCAGGCGGGGCATCAGCCCCAGCATTTT
cdr3_aa: CASSQQAGHQPQHF

j_call: TRBJ2-7
clone_size: -
v_call: TRBV7-9
d_call: -
cdr3_nt: TGTGCCAGCAGCTTAGCGTTCGAGTACGAGCAGTACTTC
cdr3_aa: CASSLAFEYEQYF

j_call: TRBJ1-2
clone_size: -
v_call: TRBV5-1
d_call: -
cdr3_nt: TGCGCCAGCAGCGCCAATTTGGGACACGGCTATGGCTACACCTTC
cdr3_aa: CASSANLGHGYGYTF

j_call: TRBJ1-1
clone_size: -
v_call: TRBV6-5
d_call: -
cdr3_nt: TGTGCCAGCAGTTACCCACAGGGAGTGGAAGAAGCTTTCTTT
cdr3_aa: CASSYPQGVEEAFF

j_call: TRBJ2-1
clone_size: few
v_call: TRBV29-1
d_call: TRBD2
cdr3_nt: TGCAGCGCCGACTCGGCGGGGGGCCGGCAGGGATTAAGCTCCTACAATGAGCAGTTCTTC
cdr3_aa: CSADSAGGRQGLSSYNEQFF

j_call: TRBJ2-7
clone_size: -
v_call: TRBV11-2
d_call: -
cdr3_nt: TGTGCCAGCACCGAAGTAAGCGGGCCAGACTCCTACGAGCAGTACTTC
cdr3_aa: CASTEVSGPDSYEQYF

j_call: TRBJ1-2
clone_size: -
v_call: TRBV5-4
d_call: TRBD1
cdr3_nt: TGTGCCAGCAGCTTGCGACAGGGCAACTATGGCTACACCTTC
cdr3_aa: CASSLRQGNYGYTF

j_call: TRBJ1-2
clone_size: -
v_call: TRBV3-1/TRBV3-2
d_call: -
cdr3_nt: TGTGCCAGCAGTCAAGGCCGGTTTAATAGCTACACCTTC
cdr3_aa: CASSQGRFNSYTF

j_call: TRBJ2-7
clone_size: -
v_call: TRBV29-1
d_call: TRBD1
cdr3_nt: TGCAGCGCCCTTGGGGACAGTTCCTACGAGCAGTACTTC
cdr3_aa: CSALGDSSYEQYF

j_call: TRBJ1-5
clone_size: -
v_call: TRBV18
d_call: TRBD1
cdr3_nt: TGTGCCAGCTCACCGGGGACAGGGGGTAGGAGCAATCAGCCCCAGCATTTT
cdr3_aa: CASSPGTGGRSNQPQHF

j_call: TRBJ1-2
clone_size: -
v_call: TRBV19
d_call: TRBD1
cdr3_nt: TGTGCCAGTAGTATAACCCGGGACAGGGGGCATCATGGCTACACCTTC
cdr3_aa: CASSITRDRGHHGYTF

j_call: TRBJ2-3
clone_size: -
v_call: TRBV11-3
d_call: TRBD2
cdr3_nt: TGTGCCAGCAGACCGCCGGGGGGTCCCCGCCGTAGCACAGATACGCAGTATTTT
cdr3_aa: CASRPPGGPRRSTDTQYF

j_call: TRBJ1-2
clone_size: -
v_call: TRBV5-1
d_call: TRBD1
cdr3_nt: TGCGCCAGCAGCCCCCACCGCGTGGACAGGGAGAACGGCTACACCTTC
cdr3_aa: CASSPHRVDRENGYTF

j_call: TRBJ1-1
clone_size: -
v_call: TRBV11-2
d_call: TRBD1
cdr3_nt: TGTGCCAGCAGCTTAGGGACAGGGCCGAACACTGAAGCTTTCTTT
cdr3_aa: CASSLGTGPNTEAFF

j_call: TRBJ2-2
clone_size: -
v_call: TRBV10-3
d_call: -
cdr3_nt: TGTGCCATCAGTGACGTCGGTGGGGTCAGGGACACCGGGGAGCTGTTTTTT
cdr3_aa: CAISDVGGVRDTGELFF

j_call: TRBJ2-2
clone_size: once
v_call: TRBV3-1/TRBV3-2
d_call: TRBD2
cdr3_nt: TGTGCCAGCAGCCAAGGTCTAGCGGGGGTTTACGGGGAGCTGTTTTTT
cdr3_aa: CASSQGLAGVYGELFF

j_call: TRBJ1-1
clone_size: -
v_call: TRBV29-1
d_call: -
cdr3_nt: TGCAGCGTCGGGCGACAGTACTTGAACACTGAAGCTTTCTTT
cdr3_aa: CSVGRQYLNTEAFF

j_call: TRBJ1-1
clone_size: -
v_call: TRBV4-1
d_call: TRBD1
cdr3_nt: TGCGCCAGCAGCCAAGATGGACAGGGTAGGATTGAAGCTTTCTTT
cdr3_aa: CASSQDGQGRIEAFF

j_call: TRBJ1-6
clone_size: -
v_call: TRBV4-2
d_call: -
cdr3_nt: TGTGCCAGCAGCCAAGAGACGTGGGCCAGGGGCACGGTTGGAGGAAATTCACCCCTCCACTTT
cdr3_aa: CASSQETWARGTVGGNSPLHF

j_call: TRBJ1-5
clone_size: -
v_call: TRBV4-1
d_call: -
cdr3_nt: TGCGCCAGCAGTGATTCCTCGGGTTTTCAGCCCCAGCATTTT
cdr3_aa: CASSDSSGFQPQHF

j_call: TRBJ2-5
clone_size: once
v_call: TRBV4-1
d_call: -
cdr3_nt: TGCGCCAGCAGCCGCTGGGTCGGGCAAGAGACCCAGTACTTC
cdr3_aa: CASSRWVGQETQYF

j_call: TRBJ1-1
clone_size: -
v_call: TRBV30
d_call: -
cdr3_nt: TGTGCCTCCCGCTACCGGGGTAGGGAAATGAACACTGAAGCTTTCTTT
cdr3_aa: CASRYRGREMNTEAFF

j_call: TRBJ1-2
clone_size: -
v_call: TRBV19
d_call: -
cdr3_nt: TGTGCCAGTAGCCAGGGATATGGCTACACCTTC
cdr3_aa: CASSQGYGYTF

j_call: TRBJ2-7
clone_size: once
v_call: TRBV20-1
d_call: TRBD1
cdr3_nt: TGCAGTGCTAGTGGGACAGGGGGCAGTGAGCAGTACTTC
cdr3_aa: CSASGTGGSEQYF

j_call: TRBJ1-2
clone_size: once
v_call: TRBV14
d_call: TRBD1
cdr3_nt: TGTGCCAGCAGCCGGGGACAGGGTCGGGGGAACTATGGCTACACCTTC
cdr3_aa: CASSRGQGRGNYGYTF

j_call: TRBJ2-1
clone_size: -
v_call: TRBV5-1
d_call: TRBD2
cdr3_nt: TGCGCCAGCAGACACGGATCGGGACTAGCGACCTTAACAGATGAGCAGTTCTTC
cdr3_aa: CASRHGSGLATLTDEQFF

j_call: TRBJ2-3
clone_size: -
v_call: TRBV27
d_call: TRBD2
cdr3_nt: TGTGCCAGCCTAATGAGGCGGGGGGGCCCCACAGATACGCAGTATTTT
cdr3_aa: CASLMRRGGPTDTQYF

j_call: TRBJ2-5
clone_size: -
v_call: TRBV11-2
d_call: -
cdr3_nt: TGTGCCAGCAGCCAAGCGGGCGAGACGTCGGCCCAGTACTTC
cdr3_aa: CASSQAGETSAQYF

j_call: TRBJ2-5
clone_size: few
v_call: TRBV9
d_call: TRBD1
cdr3_nt: TGTGCCAGCGGATCAAGACAGGGCCAAGAGACCCAGTACTTC
cdr3_aa: CASGSRQGQETQYF

j_call: TRBJ2-1
clone_size: -
v_call: TRBV24-1
d_call: TRBD1
cdr3_nt: TGTGCCACCAGTGATCCGGGACAGGGGTCCAATGAGCAGTTCTTC
cdr3_aa: CATSDPGQGSNEQFF

j_call: TRBJ1-2
clone_size: once
v_call: TRBV19
d_call: TRBD1
cdr3_nt: TGTGCCAGTAGTATATCAACAGGGGCTAACTATGGCTACACCTTC
cdr3_aa: CASSISTGANYGYTF

j_call: TRBJ1-2
clone_size: -
v_call: TRBV7-2
d_call: TRBD1
cdr3_nt: TGTGCCAGCAGCCCAGGACAGGACCTCGGCTACACCTTC
cdr3_aa: CASSPGQDLGYTF

j_call: TRBJ1-1
clone_size: -
v_call: TRBV12-3/TRBV12-4
d_call: -
cdr3_nt: TGTGCCAGCAGTGAACTCACGGGGAAAGCTTTCTTT
cdr3_aa: CASSELTGKAFF

j_call: TRBJ1-1
clone_size: -
v_call: TRBV6-5
d_call: -
cdr3_nt: TGTGCCAGCAGCAGGGGTTACTTTGGCACTGAAGCTTTCTTT
cdr3_aa: CASSRGYFGTEAFF

j_call: TRBJ1-5
clone_size: once
v_call: TRBV27
d_call: -
cdr3_nt: TGTGCCAGCAGTCCTGAAGGCCGGGGTCAGCCCCAGCATTTT
cdr3_aa: CASSPEGRGQPQHF

j_call: TRBJ2-6
clone_size: -
v_call: TRBV10-3
d_call: -
cdr3_nt: TGTGCCATCAATTCCGGCGGGCCTGGGGCCAACGTCCTGACTTTC
cdr3_aa: CAINSGGPGANVLTF

j_call: TRBJ2-2
clone_size: -
v_call: TRBV5-8
d_call: -
cdr3_nt: TGTGCCAGCAGCTGGCCGTCGGGACTCGCGAACACCGGGGAGCTGTTTTTT
cdr3_aa: CASSWPSGLANTGELFF

j_call: TRBJ2-3
clone_size: -
v_call: TRBV7-9
d_call: TRBD2
cdr3_nt: TGTGCCAGCAGCTTAAAAGCGGGGGGCCCCGGAGGCACAGATACGCAGTATTTT
cdr3_aa: CASSLKAGGPGGTDTQYF

j_call: TRBJ1-2
clone_size: -
v_call: TRBV10-3
d_call: -
cdr3_nt: TGTGCCATCAATCCAAGAGGGGAGGATGGCTACACCTTC
cdr3_aa: CAINPRGEDGYTF

j_call: TRBJ1-1
clone_size: -
v_call: TRBV7-9
d_call: -
cdr3_nt: TGTGCCAGCAGAGACGACAGGCTTTTCACTGAAGCTTTCTTT
cdr3_aa: CASRDDRLFTEAFF

j_call: TRBJ1-3
clone_size: -
v_call: TRBV11-2
d_call: -
cdr3_nt: TGTGCCAGCAGCCGACAGGCTGAGGGTGGAAACACCATATATTTT
cdr3_aa: CASSRQAEGGNTIYF

j_call: TRBJ2-5
clone_size: -
v_call: TRBV7-6
d_call: TRBD2
cdr3_nt: TGTGCCAGCAGCTTCACTAGCGGGGGGAGGGAGACCCAGTACTTC
cdr3_aa: CASSFTSGGRETQYF

j_call: TRBJ2-1
clone_size: -
v_call: TRBV7-2
d_call: TRBD2
cdr3_nt: TGTGCCAGCAGCCTCGGACTAGCGGGATACAATGAGCAGTTCTTC
cdr3_aa: CASSLGLAGYNEQFF

j_call: TRBJ2-6
clone_size: -
v_call: TRBV5-8
d_call: -
cdr3_nt: TGTGCCAGCAGTTTCGCAGGTATTACCAACGTCCTGACTTTC
cdr3_aa: CASSFAGITNVLTF

j_call: TRBJ1-2
clone_size: -
v_call: TRBV30
d_call: -
cdr3_nt: TGTGCCTGGAACCCGGGTTTTAAGTATGGCTACACCTTC
cdr3_aa: CAWNPGFKYGYTF

j_call: TRBJ1-2
clone_size: -
v_call: TRBV25-1
d_call: TRBD1
cdr3_nt: TGTGCCAGCAGTGAATGGACAGGTCCAGGAGGCTACACCTTC
cdr3_aa: CASSEWTGPGGYTF

j_call: TRBJ1-1
clone_size: -
v_call: TRBV15
d_call: TRBD1
cdr3_nt: TGTGCCACCAGTTTAAATCCGGGACAGGGGAACACTGAAGCTTTCTTT
cdr3_aa: CATSLNPGQGNTEAFF

j_call: TRBJ2-3
clone_size: -
v_call: TRBV5-1
d_call: -
cdr3_nt: TGCGCCAGTTACGGAAGGGGCAGGACAGATACGCAGTATTTT
cdr3_aa: CASYGRGRTDTQYF

j_call: TRBJ1-2
clone_size: -
v_call: TRBV2
d_call: -
cdr3_nt: TGTGCCAGCAGGGAGACTGCTGGCTACACCTTC
cdr3_aa: CASRETAGYTF

j_call: TRBJ2-1
clone_size: -
v_call: TRBV24-1
d_call: TRBD1
cdr3_nt: TGTGCCACCAGTGACCCAGGGGGCAATGAGCAGTTCTTC
cdr3_aa: CATSDPGGNEQFF